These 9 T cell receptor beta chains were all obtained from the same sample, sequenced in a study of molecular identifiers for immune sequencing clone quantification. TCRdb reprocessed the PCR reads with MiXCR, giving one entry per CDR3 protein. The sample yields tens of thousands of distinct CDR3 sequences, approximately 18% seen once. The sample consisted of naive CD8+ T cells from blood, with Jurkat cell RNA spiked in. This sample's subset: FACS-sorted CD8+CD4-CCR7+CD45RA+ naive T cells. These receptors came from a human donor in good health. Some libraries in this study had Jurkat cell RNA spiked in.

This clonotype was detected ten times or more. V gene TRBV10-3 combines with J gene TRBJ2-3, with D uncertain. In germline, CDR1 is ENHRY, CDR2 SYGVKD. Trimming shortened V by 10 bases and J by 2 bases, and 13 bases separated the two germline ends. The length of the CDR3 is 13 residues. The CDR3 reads CATQTPYTDTQYF. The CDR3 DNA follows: TGTGCCACCCAGACTCCTTACACAGATACGCAGTATTTT.

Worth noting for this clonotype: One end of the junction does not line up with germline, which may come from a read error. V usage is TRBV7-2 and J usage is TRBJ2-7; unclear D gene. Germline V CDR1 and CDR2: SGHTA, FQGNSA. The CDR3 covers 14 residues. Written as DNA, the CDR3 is TGTGCCAGCAGCTTAGCGCCCCCCCCCTACGAGCAGTGCTTC. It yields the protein CASSLAPPPYEQCF.

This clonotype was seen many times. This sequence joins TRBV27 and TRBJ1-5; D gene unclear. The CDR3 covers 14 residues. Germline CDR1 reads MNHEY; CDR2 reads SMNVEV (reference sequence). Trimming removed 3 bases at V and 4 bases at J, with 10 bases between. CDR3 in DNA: TGTGCCAGCAGTTTTATCGGGGAGAATCAGCCCCAGCATTTT. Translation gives CASSFIGENQPQHF.

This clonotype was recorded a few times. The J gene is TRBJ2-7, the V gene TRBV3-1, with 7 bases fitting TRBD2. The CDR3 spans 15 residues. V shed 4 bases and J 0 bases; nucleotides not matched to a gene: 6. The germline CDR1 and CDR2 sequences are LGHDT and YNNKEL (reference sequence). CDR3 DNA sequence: TGTGCCAGCAGCCCGTTTATAGCGGGCTCCTACGAGCAGTACTTC. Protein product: CASSPFIAGSYEQYF.

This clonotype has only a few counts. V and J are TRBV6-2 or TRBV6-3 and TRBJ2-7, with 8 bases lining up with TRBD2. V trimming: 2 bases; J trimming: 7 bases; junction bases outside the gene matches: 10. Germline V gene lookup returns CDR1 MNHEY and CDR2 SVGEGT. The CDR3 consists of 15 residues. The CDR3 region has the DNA TGTGCCAGCAGTTACGGACTAGCCCCCTCGGGAGAGCAGTACTTC. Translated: CASSYGLAPSGEQYF.

CDR3 loop: CASSIGSGVNQPQHF. The CDR3 DNA follows: TGTGCCAGTAGTATAGGATCCGGGGTTAATCAGCCCCAGCATTTT. The gene calls are TRBV19 and TRBJ1-5; D not resolved. The CDR3 covers 15 residues. V was shortened by 1 base and J by 4 bases, with 11 bases between the two germline ends. Germline V gene sequence: CDR1 LNHDA, CDR2 SQIVND (reference sequence).

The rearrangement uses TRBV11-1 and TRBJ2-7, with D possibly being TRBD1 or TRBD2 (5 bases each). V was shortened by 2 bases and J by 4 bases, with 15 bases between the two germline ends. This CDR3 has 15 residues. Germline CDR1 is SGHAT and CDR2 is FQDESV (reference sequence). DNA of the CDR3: TGTGCCAGCAGCTTATTCTCGGGACCCTTATACGAGCAGTACTTC. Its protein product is CASSLFSGPLYEQYF.

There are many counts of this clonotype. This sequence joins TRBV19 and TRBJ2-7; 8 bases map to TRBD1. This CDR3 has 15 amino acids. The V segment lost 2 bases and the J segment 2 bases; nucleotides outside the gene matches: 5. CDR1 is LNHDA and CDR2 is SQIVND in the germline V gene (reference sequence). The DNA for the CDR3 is TGTGCCAGTAGTATATTTGGGGGACAGGCCTACGAGCAGTACTTC. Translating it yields CASSIFGGQAYEQYF. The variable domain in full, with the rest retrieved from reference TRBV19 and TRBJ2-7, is DGGITQSPKYLFRKEGQNVTLSCEQNLNHDAMYWYRQDPGQGLRLIYYSQIVNDFQKGDIAEGYSVSREKKESFPLTVTSAQKNPTAFYLCASSIFGGQAYEQYFGPGTRLTVT.

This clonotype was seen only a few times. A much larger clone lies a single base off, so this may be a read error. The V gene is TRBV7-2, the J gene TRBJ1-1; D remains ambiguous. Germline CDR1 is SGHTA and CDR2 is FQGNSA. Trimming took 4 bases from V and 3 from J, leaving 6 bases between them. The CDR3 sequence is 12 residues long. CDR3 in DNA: TGTGCCAGCAGCTCGCTTTACACTGAAGCTTTCTTT. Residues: CASSSLYTEAFF.